Below, 19 T cell receptor beta chains from the same sample are listed, as sequenced in a study of shared clonotypes between healthy human individuals. Assay used: immunoSEQ multiplex PCR; TCRdb lists only in-frame clones, some missing. The sample holds approximately 2.1 million clones, more than 85% seen once. The sample comprised naive CD4+ T cells from PBMCs. Noted subset: CD45RA+ positively selected. The source is a man younger than 35 in good health. Some clones in this sample may be carry-over from other donors' samples.

This sequence joins TRBV7-2 and TRBJ2-4; 7 bases line up with TRBD1. The length of the CDR3 is 15 residues. V gave up 1 base and J gave up 6 bases; unmatched junction bases: 6. The germline CDR1 and CDR2 sequences are SGHTA and FQGNSA. CDR3 in amino acids: CASSLDPGGRNIQYF. The CDR3 DNA follows: TGTGCCAGCAGCTTAGATCCAGGGGGTAGAAACATTCAGTACTTC.

About this clone: The same CDR3 is also encoded by other DNA sequences in this sample. The chain combines TRBV7-2 with TRBJ2-5; D possibly corresponds to TRBD2 (5 bases). Per the germline V gene, CDR1 is SGHTA and CDR2 is FQGNSA. Trimming cost V 2 bases and J 4 bases, with 5 bases left between them. The CDR3 loop spans 12 amino acids. The CDR3 spells CASSLTRETQYF. The CDR3 DNA is TGTGCCAGCAGCTTAACTAGAGAGACCCAGTACTTC.

This chain links TRBV15 with TRBJ1-1, with TRBD1 matching over 7 bases. With 0 bases clipped from V and 5 bases from J, the junction kept 9 bases outside the gene matches. CDR1 is LNHNV and CDR2 is YYDKDF in the germline V gene (reference sequence). The CDR3 loop spans 16 amino acids. The CDR3 protein is CATSRDPTGLGTEAFF. The CDR3 nucleotides read TGTGCCACCAGCAGAGATCCGACAGGGCTGGGGACTGAAGCTTTCTTT.

A single count supports this clone. This chain uses TRBV5-6 with TRBJ1-2; no firm D call. Germline lookup yields CDR1 SGHDT and CDR2 YYEEEE. Trimming stripped 0 bases from V and 0 bases from J, with 6 bases between. The CDR3 sequence is 14 residues long. The CDR3 DNA is TGTGCCAGCAGCTTGGCCAACACTAACTATGGCTACACCTTC. It specifies CASSLANTNYGYTF.

This rearrangement joins TRBV28 to TRBJ2-3; a possible D gene is TRBD1 (6 bases). Trimming removed 4 bases from V and 1 base from J, with 15 bases in between. The CDR3 consists of 16 residues. Germline values: CDR1 MDHEN, CDR2 SYDVKM. In DNA form, the CDR3 reads TGTGCCAGCAGTTCTGCCGGGACAAGAGGCACAGATACGCAGTATTTT. It encodes CASSSAGTRGTDTQYF.

This clone showed up just once. Distinct nucleotide sequences in the sample also encode this CDR3. V gene TRBV2 combines with J gene TRBJ2-7, with unresolved D. This CDR3 comprises 14 residues. V lost 2 bases, J lost 2 bases, and 10 bases lay in between. CDR1 is SNHLY, CDR2 FYNNEI, per germline. CDR3 sequence: CASSERPSPYEQYF. In DNA, the CDR3 is TGTGCCAGCAGTGAAAGGCCATCACCCTACGAGCAGTACTTC.

V is TRBV11-3 and J is TRBJ2-1; 9 nucleotides match TRBD2. V gave up 8 bases and J gave up 10 bases; unmatched junction bases: 21. CDR3 length: 17 amino acids. Germline CDR1 reads SGHNT; CDR2 reads YENEEA. The CDR3 loop reads CASALGEETSGWSEQFF. CDR3 bases: TGTGCCAGCGCTCTAGGGGAGGAGACTAGCGGTTGGTCGGAGCAGTTCTTC.

The chain recombines TRBV10-3 with TRBJ2-5, with D perhaps assigned TRBD1 or TRBD2 (5 bases each). V was clipped by 4 bases and J by 3 bases, with 9 bases between them. CDR1 and CDR2 (germline): ENHRY, SYGVKD. This CDR3 has 13 amino acids. As DNA, the CDR3 is TGTGCCATCAGTGCTGAGGGGAAAGAGACCCAGTACTTC. This encodes CAISAEGKETQYF.

Notes on this clone: The identical CDR3 is also encoded by other nucleotide sequences in the sample. The V call is TRBV9, the J call TRBJ2-5, with 7 bases aligning to TRBD2. The V gene end was trimmed by 3 bases and the J gene end by 2 bases; junction bases not matched to a gene: 1. CDR1 is SGDLS and CDR2 is YYNGEE in the germline V gene. The CDR3 loop spans 13 amino acids. The CDR3 spells CASSAGLQETQYF. The CDR3 DNA reads TGTGCCAGCAGCGCGGGACTACAAGAGACCCAGTACTTC. The variable domain in full, completed from reference TRBV9 and TRBJ2-5, reads DSGVTQTPKHLITATGQRVTLRCSPRSGDLSVYWYQQSLDQGLQFLIQYYNGEERAKGNILERFSAQQFPDLHSELNLSSLELGDSALYFCASSAGLQETQYFGPGTRLLVL.

CDR3: CASSRRQGRGNTIYF. In nucleotides, the CDR3 is TGTGCCAGCAGCAGAAGACAGGGAAGGGGAAACACCATATATTTT. The chain carries TRBV14 and TRBJ1-3; 7 nucleotides agree with TRBD1. V was clipped by 5 bases and J by 4 bases; unmatched bases: 8. The CDR3 spans 15 residues. Germline V gives CDR1 SGHDN, CDR2 FVKESK.

The chain links TRBV27 to TRBJ2-7, with 8 bases fitting TRBD1. V was pared by 5 bases and J by 2 bases, with 11 bases of the junction left unmatched. CDR1 is MNHEY, CDR2 SMNVEV, per germline (reference sequence). The CDR3 is 16 residues long. For the CDR3, the DNA is TGTGCCAGCAGTCCTCGGCGGCAGGGGGCGACCTACGAGCAGTACTTC. Protein: CASSPRRQGATYEQYF.

The gene calls are TRBV18 and TRBJ2-2, with 8 bases that match TRBD1. Germline lookup yields CDR1 KGHSH and CDR2 LQKENI. This CDR3 has 15 residues. The V gene end was trimmed by 8 bases and the J gene end by 0 bases; junction bases not matched to a gene: 5. This CDR3 is CASGQGPPNTGELFF. The CDR3 DNA reads as TGTGCCAGCGGACAGGGCCCCCCGAACACCGGGGAGCTGTTTTTT.

V and J are TRBV15 and TRBJ2-7; tentatively, D is TRBD2 (5 bases). Germline CDR1 and CDR2: LNHNV and YYDKDF (reference sequence). V lost 1 base to trimming and J lost 3 bases, with 13 bases between them. CDR3 size: 15 residues. This CDR3 is CATSRVQRPGYEQYF. The CDR3 DNA is TGTGCCACCAGCAGAGTACAGCGGCCGGGCTACGAGCAGTACTTC.

V gene TRBV18 combines with J gene TRBJ1-2; 7 bases map to TRBD1. Trimming cost V 0 bases and J 2 bases; bases outside gene matches: 9. This CDR3 comprises 17 residues. Per germline, CDR1 KGHSH and CDR2 LQKENI. The CDR3 spells CASSPPGRTGVNYGYTF. CDR3 in DNA: TGTGCCAGCTCACCACCGGGACGGACAGGAGTAAACTATGGCTACACCTTC.

On this clone itself: At the DNA level, this CDR3 is encoded by other sequences in the same sample as well. The CDR3 DNA reads TGTGCCAGCAGGGTAGAGGGGAACACTGAAGCTTTCTTT. Protein: CASRVEGNTEAFF. The genes are TRBV2 and TRBJ1-1; D is uncertain. This CDR3 comprises 13 residues. V lost 6 bases, J lost 1 base, and 9 bases lay in between. The germline gives CDR1 SNHLY, CDR2 FYNNEI.

The V and J genes are TRBV5-4 and TRBJ2-3; 11 positions agree with TRBD2. Germline V lookup: CDR1 SGHNT, CDR2 YYREEE (reference sequence). Germline trimming cut 4 bases from V and 6 bases from J; bases unmatched to any gene: 13. This CDR3 is built from 17 residues. The CDR3 DNA reads TGTGCCAGCAGCCCGCGACTAGCGGGACTAACGGGGGATACGCAGTATTTT. Translated: CASSPRLAGLTGDTQYF. The full variable domain, with the rest looked up from reference TRBV5-4 and TRBJ2-3, is ETGVTQSPTHLIKTRGQQVTLRCSSQSGHNTVSWYQQALGQGPQFIFQYYREEENGRGNFPPRFSGLQFPNYSSELNVNALELDDSALYLCASSPRLAGLTGDTQYFGPGTRLTVL.

This chain uses TRBV30 with TRBJ2-5; no definite D call. The CDR3 is 11 residues long. Trimming took 3 bases from V and 4 from J, leaving 6 bases between them. The germline CDR1 and CDR2 sequences are GTSNPN and SVGIG (reference sequence). CDR3 in amino acids: CAWRPGETQYF. The DNA for the CDR3 is TGTGCCTGGAGGCCAGGAGAGACCCAGTACTTC.

Comments on this clone: This sample also contains other DNA sequences that code for the same CDR3. The rearrangement joins TRBV7-2 to TRBJ1-1; 7 positions agree with TRBD1. J lost 1 base, V lost 5 bases, and 4 bases had no gene match. The CDR3 has 14 residues. Per the germline V gene, CDR1 is SGHTA and CDR2 is FQGNSA. CDR3 DNA sequence: TGTGCCAGCAGCCCAGGGACAGCGAACACTGAAGCTTTCTTT. The encoded protein is CASSPGTANTEAFF.

This rearrangement joins TRBV18 to TRBJ2-7; D uncertain. Germline V lookup: CDR1 KGHSH, CDR2 LQKENI. CDR3 size: 14 residues. Trimming cost V 3 bases and J 0 bases, with 9 bases left between them. This CDR3 is CASSPAIDSYEQYF. CDR3 in DNA: TGTGCCAGCTCACCGGCTATTGACTCCTACGAGCAGTACTTC.